Below are 12 T cell receptor beta chains sequenced from a single sample in a study of a mutant IDH1 vaccine in newly diagnosed glioma (dated by TCRdb to the early 2020s). The label giving this sample's time point can be read as: week 35, safety follow-up. Each vaccine dose was 300 ug of a 20-mer mutant IDH1 peptide in Montanide, given subcutaneously with topical imiquimod. These receptors have no identified antigens. Libraries were built with the immunoSEQ multiplex PCR assay. In TCRdb, the immuneACCESS table is reduced to in-frame sequences with V and J assigned. These tables do not hold every clone; where another copy was compared, an unresolved V gene accounts for under half, and the others remain unexplained. The sample records tens of thousands of clones, 80% to 85% of which are singletons. Clones ranked in the top ten supply around 4.5% of the sample. The sequencing here drew on PBMCs, taken from a glioma patient whose treatment included an IDH1 peptide vaccine. These receptors originate from a woman between 40 and 50 years old with glioma. Some clones in this sample may be carry-over from other donors' samples.

The gene calls are TRBV7-2 and TRBJ2-1; D possibly corresponds to TRBD2 (6 bases). V lost 5 bases and J 4 bases, leaving 18 bases between the germline ends. The CDR3 loop spans 16 amino acids. The germline V gene has CDR1 SGHTA and CDR2 FQGNSA. The CDR3 DNA reads as TGTGCCAGCAGCCATCCGGGAGCCTCCTTTTACAATGAGCAGTTCTTC. It encodes CASSHPGASFYNEQFF. Full variable domain (missing parts from reference TRBV7-2 and TRBJ2-1): GAGVSQSPSNKVTEKGKDVELRCDPISGHTALYWYRQSLGQGLEFLIYFQGNSAPDKSGLPSDRFSAERTGGSVSTLTIQRTQQEDSAVYLCASSHPGASFYNEQFFGPGTRLTVL.

J is TRBJ1-6 and V is TRBV7-2, with 8 bases identical to TRBD1. V shed 2 bases and J 9 bases; nucleotides not matched to a gene: 9. Germline values: CDR1 SGHTA, CDR2 FQGNSA. CDR3 length: 16 residues. The CDR3 region is CASSLISGQVTSPLHF. CDR3 DNA sequence: TGTGCCAGCAGCTTAATATCGGGACAGGTTACTTCACCCCTCCACTTT.

In this sample, this clone turned up once. This rearrangement joins TRBV5-5 to TRBJ1-4, with TRBD1 identical over 9 bases. Trimming at V came to 4 bases and at J to 7 bases, leaving 11 bases not matched to a gene. The CDR3 runs to 16 residues. Looked up from germline, CDR1 is SGHKS and CDR2 is YYEKEE (reference sequence). The CDR3 DNA reads TGTGCCAGCAGCCCCGGGACAGGGAGGTTTCGTGAAAAACTGTTTTTT. Its translation: CASSPGTGRFREKLFF.

This clone was counted only a few times. This sequence joins TRBV4-2 and TRBJ1-1; D is unclear. CDR3 length equals 11 residues. V was cut by 4 bases and J by 7 bases, with 7 bases left in between. The germline gives CDR1 LGHNA, CDR2 YNFKEQ. The CDR3 protein is CASSRNSEAFF. The CDR3 region has the DNA TGTGCCAGCAGCCGTAATAGTGAAGCTTTCTTT.

The chain couples TRBV9 to TRBJ2-1; D remains unclear. The CDR3 sequence is 14 residues long. V lost 0 bases and J 0 bases, leaving 4 bases between the germline ends. Germline V gives CDR1 SGDLS, CDR2 YYNGEE. The CDR3 loop is CASSVDPSYNEQFF. CDR3 bases: TGTGCCAGCAGCGTAGACCCCTCCTACAATGAGCAGTTCTTC.

J is TRBJ1-5 and V is TRBV19; D remains ambiguous. V lost 8 bases to trimming and J lost 6 bases, with 17 bases between them. The V gene's germline CDR1 is LNHDA and CDR2 SQIVND (reference sequence). The CDR3 is made up of 14 amino acids. The CDR3 DNA follows: TGTGCCAGTCACAAGGAGGGAGTAACTCAGCCCCAGCATTTT. It translates to CASHKEGVTQPQHF.

This chain joins TRBV9 and TRBJ2-3, with D perhaps TRBD2 (5 bases). Germline V gene lookup returns CDR1 SGDLS and CDR2 YYNGEE. The V end lost 4 bases, the J end lost 0 bases, and 12 bases lay between the germline ends. CDR3 size: 15 residues. The DNA for the CDR3 is TGTGCCAGCAGCCCCTGGAGCGGTAGCACAGATACGCAGTATTTT. Protein product: CASSPWSGSTDTQYF.

The V call is TRBV19, the J call TRBJ2-7; 8 positions agree with TRBD2. The trim removed 5 bases at V and 0 bases at J, leaving 3 bases unmatched. The CDR3 consists of 14 residues. The germline V gene encodes CDR1 LNHDA and CDR2 SQIVND (reference sequence). The CDR3 DNA reads TGTGCCAGTAGTCCGGGACTAGACTCCTACGAGCAGTACTTC. Translated, it gives CASSPGLDSYEQYF. The full variable domain, completed using reference TRBV19 and TRBJ2-7, is DGGITQSPKYLFRKEGQNVTLSCEQNLNHDAMYWYRQDPGQGLRLIYYSQIVNDFQKGDIAEGYSVSREKKESFPLTVTSAQKNPTAFYLCASSPGLDSYEQYFGPGTRLTVT.

This clone appeared once. The chain joins TRBV5-1 to TRBJ1-4; no reliable D call. The CDR3 extends over 13 amino acids. Trimming removed 0 bases from V and 11 bases from J, with 11 bases in between. Germline CDR1 and CDR2: SGHRS and YFSETQ. The CDR3 DNA sequence: TGCGCCAGCAGCTTGGGGGCCCTTGAGAAACTGTTTTTT. This sequence encodes CASSLGALEKLFF.

V gene TRBV19 combines with J gene TRBJ1-5; TRBD1 is a possible D gene (5 bases). CDR1 LNHDA and CDR2 SQIVND come from the germline V gene (reference sequence). This CDR3 spans 17 amino acids. Trimming removed 3 bases from V and 0 bases from J, with 15 bases in between. In nucleotides, the CDR3 is TGTGCCAGTAGTATCAGGGTGAGAGACATTAGCAATCAGCCCCAGCATTTT. Translating gives CASSIRVRDISNQPQHF.

V gene TRBV15 combines with J gene TRBJ1-2; 11 bases map to TRBD1. CDR3 size: 14 residues. Germline V CDR1 and CDR2: LNHNV, YYDKDF (reference sequence). V lost 6 bases, J lost 3 bases, and 3 bases stayed unmatched. In DNA, the CDR3 is TGTGCCACCAGTAGGACAGGGGGCGACTATGGCTACACCTTC. It is translated as CATSRTGGDYGYTF.

The CDR3 region is CASRHRGESEAFF. In DNA form, the CDR3 reads TGTGCCAGCAGGCACAGGGGGGAGTCTGAAGCTTTCTTT. The V call is TRBV6-1, the J call TRBJ1-1, with 8 bases aligning to TRBD1. J was trimmed by 6 bases and V by 6 bases; bases with no gene match: 6. Germline V gene data show CDR1 as MNHNS and CDR2 as SASEGT. There are 13 residues in the CDR3.